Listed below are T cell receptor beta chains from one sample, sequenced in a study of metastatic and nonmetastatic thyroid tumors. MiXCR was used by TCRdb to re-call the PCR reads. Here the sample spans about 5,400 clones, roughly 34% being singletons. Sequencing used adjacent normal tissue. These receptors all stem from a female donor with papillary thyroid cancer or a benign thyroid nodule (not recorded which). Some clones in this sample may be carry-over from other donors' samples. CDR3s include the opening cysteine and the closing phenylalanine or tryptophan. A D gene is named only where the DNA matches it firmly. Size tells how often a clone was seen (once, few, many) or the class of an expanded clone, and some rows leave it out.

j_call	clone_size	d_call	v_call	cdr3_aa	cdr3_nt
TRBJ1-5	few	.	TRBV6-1	CASTSTAGANQPQHF	TGTGCCAGCACCAGTACGGCAGGGGCAAATCAGCCCCAGCATTTT
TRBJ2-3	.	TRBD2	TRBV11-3	CASSPGGASTDTRYF	TGTGCCAGCAGCCCCGGGGGGGCTAGCACAGATACGCGGTATTTT
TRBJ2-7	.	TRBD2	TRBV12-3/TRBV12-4	CASSSGLAGPLEQYF	TGTGCCAGCAGCTCGGGACTAGCGGGACCCCTCGAGCAGTACTTC
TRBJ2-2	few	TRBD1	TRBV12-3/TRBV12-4	CASSWTVGTGGTGELFF	TGTGCCAGCAGTTGGACCGTCGGGACAGGGGGCACCGGGGAGCTGTTTTTT
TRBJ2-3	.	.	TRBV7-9	CASSKVASTDTQYF	TGTGCCAGCAGTAAAGTAGCTAGCACAGATACGCAGTATTTT
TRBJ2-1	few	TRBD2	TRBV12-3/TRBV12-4	CASSLGGGRVHEQFF	TGTGCCAGCAGTCTCGGCGGCGGGAGGGTCCATGAGCAGTTCTTC
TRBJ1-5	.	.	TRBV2	CASSEYRNQPQHF	TGTGCCAGCAGTGAATACCGAAATCAGCCCCAGCATTTT
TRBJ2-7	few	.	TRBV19	CASSPRAASSYEQYF	TGTGCCAGTAGTCCCCGGGCGGCGAGCTCCTACGAGCAGTACTTC
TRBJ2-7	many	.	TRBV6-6	CASSYSKAVSRDYEQYF	TGTGCCAGCAGTTACTCGAAGGCTGTCAGCAGAGATTACGAGCAGTACTTC
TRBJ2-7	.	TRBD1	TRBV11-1	CASSSWGQGSSYEQYF	TGTGCCAGCAGCTCGTGGGGACAGGGTTCCTCCTACGAGCAGTACTTC
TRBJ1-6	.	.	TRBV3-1	CASSQPSVNSPLHF	TGTGCCAGCAGCCAGCCGTCGGTGAATTCACCCCTCCACTTT
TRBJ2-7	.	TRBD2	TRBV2	CASSGVAGGYEQYF	TGTGCCAGCAGTGGGGTAGCGGGAGGCTACGAGCAGTACTTC
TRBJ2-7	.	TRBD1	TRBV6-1	CASSEGQVNEQYF	TGTGCCAGCAGTGAGGGACAGGTTAACGAGCAGTACTTC
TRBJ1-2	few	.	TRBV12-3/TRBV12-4	CASSLAQANYGYTF	TGTGCCAGCAGTTTAGCACAAGCAAACTATGGCTACACCTTC
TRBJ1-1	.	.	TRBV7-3	CASSLTGITEAFF	TGTGCCAGCAGCTTAACAGGTATCACTGAAGCTTTCTTT
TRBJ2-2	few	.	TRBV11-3	CASSDYSSGELFF	TGTGCCAGCAGCGACTATAGCTCCGGGGAGCTGTTTTTT
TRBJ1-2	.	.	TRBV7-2	CASSSTGVVSYGYTF	TGTGCCAGCAGCTCGACAGGCGTAGTTTCTTATGGCTACACCTTC
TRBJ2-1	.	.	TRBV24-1	CATSDSDEQFF	TGTGCCACCAGTGATTCCGATGAGCAGTTCTTC
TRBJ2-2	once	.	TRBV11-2	CASSLGMFLRETGELFF	TGTGCCAGCAGCTTAGGGATGTTTTTGAGGGAGACCGGGGAGCTGTTTTTT
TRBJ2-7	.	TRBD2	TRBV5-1	CASSAAGGLFYEQYF	TGCGCCAGCAGCGCAGCGGGGGGCCTCTTCTACGAGCAGTACTTC
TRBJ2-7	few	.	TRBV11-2	CASSLVGAQQYF	TGTGCCAGCAGCCTCGTCGGTGCCCAGCAGTACTTC
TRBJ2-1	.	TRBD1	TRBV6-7	CASSFSGPGQGVFWQSF	TGTGCCAGCAGTTTCTCGGGACCGGGACAGGGGGTCTTCTGGCAGTCCTTC
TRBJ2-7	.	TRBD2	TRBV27	CASSILVTSGRLNQYF	TGTGCCAGCAGTATATTGGTGACTAGCGGGAGGCTAAATCAGTACTTC
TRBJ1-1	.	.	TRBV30	CAWIPRAMNTEAFF	TGTGCCTGGATACCCAGGGCCATGAACACTGAAGCTTTCTTT
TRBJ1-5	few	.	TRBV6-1	CASSEFLGADNQPQHF	TGTGCCAGCAGTGAATTTCTGGGGGCGGACAATCAGCCCCAGCATTTT
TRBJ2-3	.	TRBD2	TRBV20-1	CSARGTSGSRDTQYF	TGCAGTGCTAGAGGGACTAGCGGGAGTCGAGATACGCAGTATTTT
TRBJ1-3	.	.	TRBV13	CASSLTASGNTIYF	TGTGCCAGCAGCTTAACAGCTTCTGGAAACACCATATATTTT
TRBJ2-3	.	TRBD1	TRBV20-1	CSARDSRGLADTQYF	TGCAGTGCTAGAGATTCCAGGGGGCTGGCAGATACGCAGTATTTT
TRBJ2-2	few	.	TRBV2	CASIVRGGTGELFF	TGTGCCAGCATAGTACGGGGAGGTACCGGGGAGCTGTTTTTT
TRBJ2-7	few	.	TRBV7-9	CASSLTGYEQYF	TGTGCCAGCAGCCTAACAGGGTACGAGCAGTACTTC
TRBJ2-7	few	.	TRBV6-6	CASSYPLYEQYF	TGTGCCAGCAGTTACCCGCTGTACGAGCAGTACTTC
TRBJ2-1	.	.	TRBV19	CASSDTFNEQFF	TGTGCCAGTTCTGACACCTTCAATGAGCAGTTCTTC
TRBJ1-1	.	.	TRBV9	CASSAAGGPGTEAFF	TGTGCCAGCAGCGCCGCGGGGGGGCCGGGTACTGAAGCTTTCTTT
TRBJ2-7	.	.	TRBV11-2	CASSSPWRGRNEQYF	TGTGCCAGCAGCTCTCCGTGGAGGGGGCGCAACGAGCAGTACTTC
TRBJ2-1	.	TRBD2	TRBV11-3	CASSFAGTSGYNEQFF	TGTGCCAGCAGCTTCGCCGGGACTAGCGGTTACAATGAGCAGTTCTTC
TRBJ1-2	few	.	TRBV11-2	CASSFYLSGESYGYTF	TGTGCCAGCAGCTTTTATCTTTCTGGGGAATCGTATGGCTACACCTTC
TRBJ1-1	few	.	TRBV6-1	CASSTEYRAATEAFF	TGTGCCAGCAGTACAGAATACAGGGCGGCCACTGAAGCTTTCTTT
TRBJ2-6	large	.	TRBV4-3	CASSQSESGANVLTF	TGCGCCAGCAGCCAATCCGAATCCGGGGCCAACGTCCTGACTTTC
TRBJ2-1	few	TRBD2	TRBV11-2	CASSFPRSGSSYNEQFF	TGTGCCAGCAGCTTCCCCCGTAGCGGGAGCTCCTACAATGAGCAGTTCTTC
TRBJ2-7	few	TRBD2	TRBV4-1	CASSQDRASAGESYEQYF	TGCGCCAGCAGCCAAGATCGGGCTAGCGCGGGAGAATCCTACGAGCAGTACTTC
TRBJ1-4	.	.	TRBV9	CASSGGTSIGEKLFF	TGTGCCAGCAGCGGCGGGACATCGATCGGTGAAAAACTGTTTTTT
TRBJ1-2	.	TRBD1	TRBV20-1	CSARVPGQGVYGYTF	TGCAGTGCTAGGGTACCGGGACAGGGGGTATATGGCTACACCTTC
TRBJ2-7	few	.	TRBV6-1	CASSEKADYEQYF	TGTGCCAGCAGTGAAAAGGCAGACTACGAGCAGTACTTC
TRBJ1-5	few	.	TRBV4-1	CASSQVVGNQPQHF	TGCGCCAGCAGCCAAGTTGTCGGCAATCAGCCCCAGCATTTT
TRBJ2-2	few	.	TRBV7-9	CASRPLQGSAGELFF	TGTGCCAGCAGGCCGTTACAGGGATCGGCGGGGGAGCTGTTTTTT
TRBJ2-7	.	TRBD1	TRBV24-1	CATSDQGQDYEQYF	TGTGCCACCAGTGATCAGGGACAGGACTACGAGCAGTACTTC
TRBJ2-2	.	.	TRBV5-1	CASSLAGGTFTGELFF	TGCGCCAGCAGCTTGGCAGGTGGGACCTTCACCGGGGAGCTGTTTTTT
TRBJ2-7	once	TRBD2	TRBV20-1	CSADPGTRGEQYF	TGCAGTGCTGACCCCGGGACTAGAGGGGAGCAGTACTTC
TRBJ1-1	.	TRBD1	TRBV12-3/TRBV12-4	CVSSPTGGAVGWTEAFF	TGTGTCAGCAGTCCTACAGGGGGCGCGGTCGGTTGGACTGAAGCTTTCTTT
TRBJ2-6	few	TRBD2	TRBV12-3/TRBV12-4	CASGTTLAGVEGANVLTF	TGTGCCAGCGGAACTACACTAGCGGGAGTGGAAGGGGCCAACGTCCTGACTTTC
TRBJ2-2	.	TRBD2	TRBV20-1	CSARIGLAGDIGELFF	TGCAGTGCTAGAATAGGACTAGCGGGGGACATCGGGGAGCTGTTTTTT
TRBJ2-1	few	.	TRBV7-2	CASSRSNEQFF	TGTGCCAGCAGCCGAAGTAATGAGCAGTTCTTC
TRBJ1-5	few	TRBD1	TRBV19	CASSLDRAFNQPQHF	TGTGCCAGTAGCCTAGACAGGGCTTTTAATCAGCCCCAGCATTTT